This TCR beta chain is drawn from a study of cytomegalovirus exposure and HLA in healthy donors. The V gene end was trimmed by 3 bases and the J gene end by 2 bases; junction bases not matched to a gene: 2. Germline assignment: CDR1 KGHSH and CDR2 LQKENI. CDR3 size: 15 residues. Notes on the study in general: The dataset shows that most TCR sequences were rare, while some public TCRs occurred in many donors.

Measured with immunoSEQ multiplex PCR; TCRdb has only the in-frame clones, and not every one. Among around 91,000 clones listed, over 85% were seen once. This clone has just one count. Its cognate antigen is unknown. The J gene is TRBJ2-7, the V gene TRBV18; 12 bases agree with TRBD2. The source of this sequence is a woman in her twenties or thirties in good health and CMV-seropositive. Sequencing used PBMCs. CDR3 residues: CASSPRTSGTYEQYF. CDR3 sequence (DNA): TGTGCCAGCTCACCTAGGACTAGCGGGACCTACGAGCAGTACTTC.